This TCR beta chain is from a study of blood T cell repertoires in COVID-19. Across the whole study: The study drew acute and convalescent COVID-19 samples from the United States, Italy and Spain. Sample material is recorded as cDNA or gDNA derived from T cells, B-cell-depleted T cells, or PBMCs.

As processed by the authors: Scientists estimated how many nucleated cells there were by amplifying reference gene primers. Generated by immunoSEQ multiplex PCR, the TCRdb table keeps only in-frame clones and is missing some. The V and J calls and clone size are taken from that table; D and trimming were inferred from the DNA. This sample has some 190,000 clones, with approximately 81% found just once. The CDR3 runs to 15 residues. Trimming shortened V by 1 base and J by 2 bases, and 9 bases separated the two germline ends. Germline V gives CDR1 LGHDT, CDR2 YNNKEL (reference sequence). The clonotype originates from a human donor in a cohort sampled during active COVID-19. The sequenced material came from peripheral blood. The rearrangement joins TRBV3-1 (or the pseudogene TRBV3-2) to TRBJ1-3; D gene uncertain. CDR3 bases: TGTGCCAGCAGCCAAGCCGGGGTAACTGGAAACACCATATATTTT. Amino acid sequence: CASSQAGVTGNTIYF.